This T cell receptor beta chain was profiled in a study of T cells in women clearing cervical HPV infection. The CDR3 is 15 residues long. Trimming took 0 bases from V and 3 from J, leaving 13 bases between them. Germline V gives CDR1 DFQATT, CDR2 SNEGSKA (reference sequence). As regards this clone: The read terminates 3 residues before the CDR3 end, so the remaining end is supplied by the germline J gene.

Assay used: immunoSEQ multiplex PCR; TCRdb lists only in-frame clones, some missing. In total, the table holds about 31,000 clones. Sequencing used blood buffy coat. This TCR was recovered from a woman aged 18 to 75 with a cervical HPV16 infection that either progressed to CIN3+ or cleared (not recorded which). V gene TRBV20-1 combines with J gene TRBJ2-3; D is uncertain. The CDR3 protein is CSARDEPFETDTQYF. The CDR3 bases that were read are TGCAGTGCTAGAGATGAGCCCTTCGAGACAGATACG.